The T cell receptor (beta chain) described here comes from a study of response to subunit inactivated influenza vaccine. Findings of the study overall: Seasonal influenza vaccination, on each occasion, was suggested by the authors to recruit few new T cells.

Via MiXCR, TCRdb re-called the RT-PCR reads, giving one row per CDR3 protein. This table holds roughly 500,000 distinct CDR3 sequences, 25% found once. This clonotype showed up just a few times. The target antigen is unknown. The V segment lost 6 bases and the J segment 3 bases; nucleotides outside the gene matches: 16. Germline values: CDR1 DFQATT, CDR2 SNEGSKA (reference sequence). The CDR3 length is 17 residues. The chain joins TRBV20-1 to TRBJ1-5; 8 nucleotides match TRBD1. This specimen consisted of CD4+ T cells sorted from PBMCs, obtained 4 to 6 days after vaccination. The receptor's source is a middle-aged man who received an inactivated influenza vaccine. The CDR3 loop is CSAKDIEGQGSNQPQHF. The CDR3 DNA is TGCAGTGCCAAAGATATTGAAGGACAGGGTTCCAATCAGCCCCAGCATTTT.